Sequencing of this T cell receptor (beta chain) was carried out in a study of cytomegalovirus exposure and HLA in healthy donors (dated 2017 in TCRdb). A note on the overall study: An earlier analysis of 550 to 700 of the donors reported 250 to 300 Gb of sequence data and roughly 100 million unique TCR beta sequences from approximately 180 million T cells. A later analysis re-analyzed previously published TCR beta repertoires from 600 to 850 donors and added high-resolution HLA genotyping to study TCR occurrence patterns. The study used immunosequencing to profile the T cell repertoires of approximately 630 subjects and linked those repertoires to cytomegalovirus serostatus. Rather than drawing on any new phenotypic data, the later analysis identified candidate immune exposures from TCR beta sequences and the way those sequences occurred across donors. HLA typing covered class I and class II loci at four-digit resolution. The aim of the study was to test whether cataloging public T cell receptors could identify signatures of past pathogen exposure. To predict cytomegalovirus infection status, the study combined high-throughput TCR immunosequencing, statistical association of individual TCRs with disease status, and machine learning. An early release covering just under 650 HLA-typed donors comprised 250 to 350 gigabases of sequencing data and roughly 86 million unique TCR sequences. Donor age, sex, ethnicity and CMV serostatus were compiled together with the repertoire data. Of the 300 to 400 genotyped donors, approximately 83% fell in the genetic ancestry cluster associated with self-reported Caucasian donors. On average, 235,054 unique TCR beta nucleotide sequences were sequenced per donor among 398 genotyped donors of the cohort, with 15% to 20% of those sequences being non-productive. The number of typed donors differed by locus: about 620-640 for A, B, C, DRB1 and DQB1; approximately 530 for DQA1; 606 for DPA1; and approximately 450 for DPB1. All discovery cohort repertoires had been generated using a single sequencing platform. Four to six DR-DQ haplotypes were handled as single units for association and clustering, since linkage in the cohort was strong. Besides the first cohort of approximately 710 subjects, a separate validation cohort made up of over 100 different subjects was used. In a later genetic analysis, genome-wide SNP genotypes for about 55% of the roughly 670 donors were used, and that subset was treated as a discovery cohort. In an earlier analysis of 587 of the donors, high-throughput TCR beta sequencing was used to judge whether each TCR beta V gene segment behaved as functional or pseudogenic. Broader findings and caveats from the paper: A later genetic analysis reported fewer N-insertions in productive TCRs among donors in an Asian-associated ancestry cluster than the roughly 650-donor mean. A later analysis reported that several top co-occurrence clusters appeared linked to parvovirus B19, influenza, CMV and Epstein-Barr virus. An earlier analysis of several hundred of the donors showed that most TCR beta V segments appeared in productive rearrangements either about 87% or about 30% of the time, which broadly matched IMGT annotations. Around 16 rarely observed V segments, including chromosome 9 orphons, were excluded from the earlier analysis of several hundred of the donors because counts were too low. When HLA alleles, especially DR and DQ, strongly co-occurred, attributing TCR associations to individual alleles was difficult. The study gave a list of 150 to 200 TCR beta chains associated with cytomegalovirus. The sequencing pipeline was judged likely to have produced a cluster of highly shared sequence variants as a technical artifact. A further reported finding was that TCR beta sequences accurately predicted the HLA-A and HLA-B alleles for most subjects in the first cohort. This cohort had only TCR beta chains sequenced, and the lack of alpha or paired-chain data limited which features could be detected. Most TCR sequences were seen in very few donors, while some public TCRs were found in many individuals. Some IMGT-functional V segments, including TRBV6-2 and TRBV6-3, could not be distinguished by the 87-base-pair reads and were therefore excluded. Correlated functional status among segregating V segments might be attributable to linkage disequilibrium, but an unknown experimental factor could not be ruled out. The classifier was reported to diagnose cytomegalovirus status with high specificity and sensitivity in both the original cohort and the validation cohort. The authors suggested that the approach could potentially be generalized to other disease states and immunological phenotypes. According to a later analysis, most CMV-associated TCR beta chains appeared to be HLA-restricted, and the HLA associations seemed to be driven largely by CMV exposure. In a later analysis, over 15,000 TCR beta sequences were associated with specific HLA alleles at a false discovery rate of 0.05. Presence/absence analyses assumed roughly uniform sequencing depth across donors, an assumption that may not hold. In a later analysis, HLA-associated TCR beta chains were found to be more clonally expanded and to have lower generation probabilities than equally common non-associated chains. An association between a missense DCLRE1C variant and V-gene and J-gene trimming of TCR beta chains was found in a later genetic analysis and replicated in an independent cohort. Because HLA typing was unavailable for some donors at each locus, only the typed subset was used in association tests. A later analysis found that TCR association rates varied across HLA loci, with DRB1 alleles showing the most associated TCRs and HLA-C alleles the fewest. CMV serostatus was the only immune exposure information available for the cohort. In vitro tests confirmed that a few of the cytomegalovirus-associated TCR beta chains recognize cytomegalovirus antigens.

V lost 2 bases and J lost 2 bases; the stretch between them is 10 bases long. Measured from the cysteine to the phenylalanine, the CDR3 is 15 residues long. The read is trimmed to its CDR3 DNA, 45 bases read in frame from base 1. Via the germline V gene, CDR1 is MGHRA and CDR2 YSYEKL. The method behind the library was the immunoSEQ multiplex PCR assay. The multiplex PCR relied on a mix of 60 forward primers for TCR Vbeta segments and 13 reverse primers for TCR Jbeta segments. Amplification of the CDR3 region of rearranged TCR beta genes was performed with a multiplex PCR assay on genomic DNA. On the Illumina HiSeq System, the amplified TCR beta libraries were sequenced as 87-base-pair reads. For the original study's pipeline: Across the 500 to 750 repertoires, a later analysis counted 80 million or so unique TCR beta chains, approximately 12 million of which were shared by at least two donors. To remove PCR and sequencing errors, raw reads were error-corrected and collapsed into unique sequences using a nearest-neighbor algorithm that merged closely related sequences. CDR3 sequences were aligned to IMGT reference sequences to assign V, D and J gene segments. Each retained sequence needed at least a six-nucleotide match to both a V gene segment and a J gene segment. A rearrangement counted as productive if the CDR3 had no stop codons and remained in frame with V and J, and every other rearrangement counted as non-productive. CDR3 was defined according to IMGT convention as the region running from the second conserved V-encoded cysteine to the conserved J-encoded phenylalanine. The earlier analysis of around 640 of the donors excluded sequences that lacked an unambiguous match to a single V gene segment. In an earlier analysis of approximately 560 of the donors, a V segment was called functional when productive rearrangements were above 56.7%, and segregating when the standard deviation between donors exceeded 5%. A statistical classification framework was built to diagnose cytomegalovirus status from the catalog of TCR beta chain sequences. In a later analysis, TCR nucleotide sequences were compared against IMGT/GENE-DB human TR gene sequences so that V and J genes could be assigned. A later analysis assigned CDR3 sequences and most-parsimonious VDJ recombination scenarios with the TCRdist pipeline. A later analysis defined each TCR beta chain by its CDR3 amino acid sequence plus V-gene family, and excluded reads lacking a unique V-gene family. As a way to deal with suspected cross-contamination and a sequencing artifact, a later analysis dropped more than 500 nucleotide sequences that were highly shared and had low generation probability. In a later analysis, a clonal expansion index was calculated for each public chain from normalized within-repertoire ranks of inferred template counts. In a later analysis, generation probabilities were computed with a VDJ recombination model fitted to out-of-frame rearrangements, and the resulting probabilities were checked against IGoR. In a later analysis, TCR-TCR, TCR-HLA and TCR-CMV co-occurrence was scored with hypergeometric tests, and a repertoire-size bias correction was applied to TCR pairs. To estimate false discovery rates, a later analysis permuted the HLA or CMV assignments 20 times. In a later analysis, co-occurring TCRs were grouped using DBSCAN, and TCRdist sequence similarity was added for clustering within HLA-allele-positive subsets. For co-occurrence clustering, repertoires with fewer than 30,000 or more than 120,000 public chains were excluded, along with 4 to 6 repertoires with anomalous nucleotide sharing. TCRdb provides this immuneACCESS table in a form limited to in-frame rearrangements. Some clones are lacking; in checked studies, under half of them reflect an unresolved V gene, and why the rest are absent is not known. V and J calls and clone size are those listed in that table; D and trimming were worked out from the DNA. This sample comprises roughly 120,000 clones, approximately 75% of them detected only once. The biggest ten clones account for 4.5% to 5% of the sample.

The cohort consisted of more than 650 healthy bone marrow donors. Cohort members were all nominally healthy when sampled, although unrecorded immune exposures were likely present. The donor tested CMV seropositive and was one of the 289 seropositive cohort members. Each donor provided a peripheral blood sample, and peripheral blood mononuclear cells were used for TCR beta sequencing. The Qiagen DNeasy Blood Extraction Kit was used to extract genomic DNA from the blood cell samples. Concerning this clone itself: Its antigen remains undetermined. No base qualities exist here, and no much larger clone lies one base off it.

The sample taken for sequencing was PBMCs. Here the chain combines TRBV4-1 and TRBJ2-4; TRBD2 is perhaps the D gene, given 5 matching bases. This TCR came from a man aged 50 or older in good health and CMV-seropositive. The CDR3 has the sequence CASSQSPGTKNIQYF. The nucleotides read TGCGCCAGCAGCCAATCCCCGGGAACCAAAAACATTCAGTACTTC.